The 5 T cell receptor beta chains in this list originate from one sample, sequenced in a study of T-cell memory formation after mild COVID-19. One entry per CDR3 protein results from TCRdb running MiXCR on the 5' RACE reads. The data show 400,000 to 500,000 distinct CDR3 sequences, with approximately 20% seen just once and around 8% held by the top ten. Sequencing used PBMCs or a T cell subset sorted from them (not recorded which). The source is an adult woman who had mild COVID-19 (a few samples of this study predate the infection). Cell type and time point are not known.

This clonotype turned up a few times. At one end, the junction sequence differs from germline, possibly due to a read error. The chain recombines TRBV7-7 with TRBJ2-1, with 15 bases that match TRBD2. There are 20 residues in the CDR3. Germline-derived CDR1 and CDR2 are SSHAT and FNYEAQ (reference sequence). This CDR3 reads CASRQLGLAGGGRIYNEQFF. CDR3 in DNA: TGTGCTAGCAGGCAATTGGGACTAGCGGGAGGTGGCCGAATCTACAATGAGCAGTTCTTC.

The CDR3 loop reads CASSSSSTGYEQYF. The CDR3, as DNA: TGTGCCAGCAGTTCTAGTAGCACAGGGTACGAGCAGTACTTC. The J gene is TRBJ2-7, the V gene TRBV6-5; D is possibly TRBD1 (6 bases). In germline, CDR1 is MNHEY, CDR2 SVGAGI. Trimming took 4 bases from V and 4 from J, leaving 14 bases between them. The CDR3 has 14 amino acids.

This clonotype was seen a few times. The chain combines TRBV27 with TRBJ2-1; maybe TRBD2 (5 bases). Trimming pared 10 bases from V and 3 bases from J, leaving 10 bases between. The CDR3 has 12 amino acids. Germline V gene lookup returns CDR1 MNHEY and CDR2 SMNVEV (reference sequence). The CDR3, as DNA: TGTGCCACCGCCGGGGTCTACAATGAGCAGTTCTTC. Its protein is CATAGVYNEQFF.

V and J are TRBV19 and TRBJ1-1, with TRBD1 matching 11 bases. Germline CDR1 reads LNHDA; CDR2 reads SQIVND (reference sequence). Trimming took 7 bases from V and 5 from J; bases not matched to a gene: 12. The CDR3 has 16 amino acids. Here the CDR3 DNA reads TGTGCCAGTACCCCCACGGACAGGGGGCCGGGTACTGAAGCTTTCTTT. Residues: CASTPTDRGPGTEAFF.

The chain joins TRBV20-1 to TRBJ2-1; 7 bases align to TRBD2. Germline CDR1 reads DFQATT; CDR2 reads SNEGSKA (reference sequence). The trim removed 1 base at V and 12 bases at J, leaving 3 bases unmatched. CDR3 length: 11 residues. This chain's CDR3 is CSARALAVQFF. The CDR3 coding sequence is TGCAGTGCTAGAGCCCTAGCGGTGCAGTTCTTC.